This T cell receptor (beta chain) was profiled in a study of blood T cell repertoires in COVID-19. Participant age was roughly 18 to 90 years, and participants resided in approximately 25 US areas. Each participant's cohort was designated according to participant-reported clinical history. Cohort 3 recovered donors had two negative PCRs, clearance, or symptom resolution. The data were produced by immunoSEQ multiplex PCR, yet TCRdb's version contains in-frame clones alone and is incomplete. The sample lists about 400,000 clones, over 85% occurring once. The sample consisted of PBMCs or T cells enriched from blood (not recorded which). The receptor's source is a woman aged 25 to 45 who had recovered from COVID-19.

The DNA of the CDR3 is TGTGCCAGCAGTTTAGGGCGGGGGGCCTACGAGCAGTACTTC. It translates to CASSLGRGAYEQYF. This chain connects TRBV28 to TRBJ2-7, with 8 bases that match TRBD2. The CDR3 has 14 residues. Germline loops: CDR1 MDHEN, CDR2 SYDVKM. V shed 2 bases, J shed 2 bases, and the junction held 2 bases outside the gene matches.